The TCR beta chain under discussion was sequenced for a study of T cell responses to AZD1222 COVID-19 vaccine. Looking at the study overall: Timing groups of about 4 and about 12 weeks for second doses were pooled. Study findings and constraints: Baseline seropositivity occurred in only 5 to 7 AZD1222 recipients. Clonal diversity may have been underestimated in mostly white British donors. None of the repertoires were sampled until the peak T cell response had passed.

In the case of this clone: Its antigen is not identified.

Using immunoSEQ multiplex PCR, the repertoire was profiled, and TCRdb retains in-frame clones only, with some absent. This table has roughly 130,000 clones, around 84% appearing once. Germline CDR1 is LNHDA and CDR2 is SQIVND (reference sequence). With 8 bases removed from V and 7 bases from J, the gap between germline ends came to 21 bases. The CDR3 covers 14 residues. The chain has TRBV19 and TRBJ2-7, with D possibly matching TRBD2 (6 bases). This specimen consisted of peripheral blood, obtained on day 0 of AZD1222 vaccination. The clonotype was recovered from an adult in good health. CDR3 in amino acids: CASSWGTGEEEQYF. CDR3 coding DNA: TGTGCCAGTTCATGGGGGACGGGGGAGGAAGAGCAGTACTTC.